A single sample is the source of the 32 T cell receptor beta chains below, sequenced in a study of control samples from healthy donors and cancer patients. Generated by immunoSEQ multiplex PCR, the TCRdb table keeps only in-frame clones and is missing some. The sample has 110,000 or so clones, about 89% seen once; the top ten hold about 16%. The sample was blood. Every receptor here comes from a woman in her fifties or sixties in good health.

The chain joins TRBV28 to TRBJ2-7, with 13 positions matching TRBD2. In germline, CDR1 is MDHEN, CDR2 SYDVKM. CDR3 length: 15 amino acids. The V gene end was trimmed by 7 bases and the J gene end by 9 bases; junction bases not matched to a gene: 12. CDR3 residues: CASMTRLAGGYLQYV. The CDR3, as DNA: TGTGCCAGCATGACGAGACTAGCGGGAGGATACCTGCAGTACGTC.

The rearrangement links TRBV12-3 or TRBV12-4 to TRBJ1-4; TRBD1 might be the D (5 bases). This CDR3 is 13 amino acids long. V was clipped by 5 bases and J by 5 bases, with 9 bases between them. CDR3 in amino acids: CASSPDKNEKLFF. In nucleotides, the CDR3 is TGTGCCAGCAGTCCGGACAAGAATGAAAAACTGTTTTTT.

The CDR3 nucleotides read TGTGCCAGTAGTGTGTGGACCGATTATGGCTACACCTTC. As protein: CASSVWTDYGYTF. The chain combines TRBV19 with TRBJ1-2; no firm D call. This CDR3 contains 13 residues. Trimming left V 5 bases short and J 5 bases short, with 12 bases between. The germline V gene has CDR1 LNHDA and CDR2 SQIVND (reference sequence).

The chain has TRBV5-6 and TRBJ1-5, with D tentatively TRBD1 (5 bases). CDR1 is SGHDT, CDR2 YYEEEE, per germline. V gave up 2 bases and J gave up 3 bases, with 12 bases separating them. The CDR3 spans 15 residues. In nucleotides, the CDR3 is TGTGCCAGCAGCTTACGAGGGGTATACAATCAGCCCCAGCATTTT. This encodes CASSLRGVYNQPQHF.

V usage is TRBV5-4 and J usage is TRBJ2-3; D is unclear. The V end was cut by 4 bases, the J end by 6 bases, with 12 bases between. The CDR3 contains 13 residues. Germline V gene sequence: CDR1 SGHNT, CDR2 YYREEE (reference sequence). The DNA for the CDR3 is TGTGCCAGCAGCGAAACACCAACCGATACGCAGTATTTT. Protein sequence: CASSETPTDTQYF.

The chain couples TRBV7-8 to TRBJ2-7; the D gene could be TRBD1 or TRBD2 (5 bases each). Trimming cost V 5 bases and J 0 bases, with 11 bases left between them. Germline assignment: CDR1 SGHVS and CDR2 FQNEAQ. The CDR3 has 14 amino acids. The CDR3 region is CASSGTASSYEQYV. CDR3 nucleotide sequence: TGTGCCAGCAGCGGGACGGCAAGCTCCTACGAGCAGTACGTC.

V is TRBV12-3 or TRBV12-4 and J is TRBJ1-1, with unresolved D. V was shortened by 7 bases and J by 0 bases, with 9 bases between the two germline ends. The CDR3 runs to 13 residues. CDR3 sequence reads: CASTSRLNTEAFF. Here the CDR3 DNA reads TGTGCCAGCACCTCCAGACTGAACACTGAAGCTTTCTTT.

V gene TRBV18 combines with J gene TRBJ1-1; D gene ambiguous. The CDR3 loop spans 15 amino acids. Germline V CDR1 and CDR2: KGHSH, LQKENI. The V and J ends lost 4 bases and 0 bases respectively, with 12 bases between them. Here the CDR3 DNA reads TGTGCCAGCTCACACCTTTCAGCAATGAACACTGAAGCTTTCTTT. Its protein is CASSHLSAMNTEAFF.

CDR3 sequence reads: CATSEVGGGCQNTEAFF. CDR3 coding DNA: TGTGCCACCAGTGAGGTAGGCGGGGGCTGCCAGAACACTGAAGCTTTCTTT. V is TRBV24-1 and J is TRBJ1-1; D possibly corresponds to TRBD1 (6 bases). Trimming left V 4 bases short and J 1 base short, with 18 bases between. The CDR3 is 17 residues long. The germline CDR1 and CDR2 sequences are KGHDR and SFDVKD.

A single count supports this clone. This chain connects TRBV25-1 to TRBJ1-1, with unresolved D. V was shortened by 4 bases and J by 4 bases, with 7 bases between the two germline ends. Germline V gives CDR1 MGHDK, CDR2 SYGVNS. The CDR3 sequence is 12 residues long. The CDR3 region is CASSASSTEAFF. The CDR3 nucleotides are TGTGCCAGCAGTGCATCATCCACTGAAGCTTTCTTT.

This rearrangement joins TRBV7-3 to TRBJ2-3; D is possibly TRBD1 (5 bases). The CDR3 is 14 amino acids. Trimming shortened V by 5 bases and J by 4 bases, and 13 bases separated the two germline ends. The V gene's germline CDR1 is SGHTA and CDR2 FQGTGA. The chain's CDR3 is CASSLLDSPDTQYF. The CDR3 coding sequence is TGTGCCAGCAGCCTCCTCGACAGCCCAGATACGCAGTATTTT.

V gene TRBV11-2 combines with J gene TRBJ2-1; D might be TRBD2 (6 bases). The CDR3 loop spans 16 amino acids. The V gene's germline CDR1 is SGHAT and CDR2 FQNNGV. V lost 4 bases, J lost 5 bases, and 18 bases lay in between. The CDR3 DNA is TGTGCCAGCAGCTCCCCGCCCTTAGCGGCAGACAATGAGCAGTTCTTC. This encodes CASSSPPLAADNEQFF.

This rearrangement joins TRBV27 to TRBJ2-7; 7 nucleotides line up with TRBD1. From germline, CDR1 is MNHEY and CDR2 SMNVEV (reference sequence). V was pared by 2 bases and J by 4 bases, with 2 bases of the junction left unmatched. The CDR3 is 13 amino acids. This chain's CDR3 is CASSLTTGYEQYF. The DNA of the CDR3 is TGTGCCAGCAGTTTAACGACAGGGTACGAGCAGTACTTC.

The CDR3 reads CASSLGTGGESEQYV. CDR3 sequence (DNA): TGTGCCAGCAGCCTCGGGACAGGGGGGGAGAGCGAGCAGTACGTC. This chain uses TRBV7-8 with TRBJ2-7, with 11 bases fitting TRBD1. CDR3 size: 15 residues. The germline CDR1 and CDR2 sequences are SGHVS and FQNEAQ. V lost 5 bases and J lost 6; bases outside the gene matches: 9.

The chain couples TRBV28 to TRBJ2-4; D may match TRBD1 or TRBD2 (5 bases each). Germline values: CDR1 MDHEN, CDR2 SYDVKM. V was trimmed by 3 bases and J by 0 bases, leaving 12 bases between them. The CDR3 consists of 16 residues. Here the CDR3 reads CASSLGVPLAKNIQYF. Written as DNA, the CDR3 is TGTGCCAGCAGTTTGGGGGTTCCCTTAGCCAAAAACATTCAGTACTTC.

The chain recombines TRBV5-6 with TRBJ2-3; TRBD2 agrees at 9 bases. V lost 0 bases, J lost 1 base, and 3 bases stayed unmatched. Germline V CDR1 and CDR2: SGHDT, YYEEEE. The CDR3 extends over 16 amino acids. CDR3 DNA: TGTGCCAGCAGCTTGGCTTGGACTAGCGGCACAGATACGCAGTATTTT. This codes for CASSLAWTSGTDTQYF.

The CDR3 region has the DNA TGTGCCAGCAGGGACCGACAGGGGGTCTGGGAAAAACTGTTTTTT. As protein: CASRDRQGVWEKLFF. This sequence joins TRBV6-5 and TRBJ1-4; 9 bases are shared with TRBD1. The germline CDR1 and CDR2 sequences are MNHEY and SVGAGI. CDR3 length: 15 amino acids. Trimming at V came to 6 bases and at J to 8 bases, leaving 10 bases not matched to a gene.

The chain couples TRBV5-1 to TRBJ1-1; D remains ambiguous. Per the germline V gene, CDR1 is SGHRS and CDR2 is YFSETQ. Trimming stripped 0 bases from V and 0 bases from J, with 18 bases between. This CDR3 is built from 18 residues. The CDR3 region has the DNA TGCGCCAGCAGCTTGGGCGGTGGAGTTTTGGGAATGAACACTGAAGCTTTCTTT. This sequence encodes CASSLGGGVLGMNTEAFF.

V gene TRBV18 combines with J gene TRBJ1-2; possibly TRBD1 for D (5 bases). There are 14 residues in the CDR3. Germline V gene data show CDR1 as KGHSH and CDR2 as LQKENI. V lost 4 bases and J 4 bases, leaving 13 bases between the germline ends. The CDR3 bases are TGTGCCAGCTCACTAGGGAAGGGGTCCTATGGCTACACCTTC. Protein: CASSLGKGSYGYTF.

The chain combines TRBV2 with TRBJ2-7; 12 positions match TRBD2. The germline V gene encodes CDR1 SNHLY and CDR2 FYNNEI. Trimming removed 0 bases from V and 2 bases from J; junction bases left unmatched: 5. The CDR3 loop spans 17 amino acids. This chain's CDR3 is CASSEALTSGGTYEQYF. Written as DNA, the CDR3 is TGTGCCAGCAGTGAAGCGCTAACTAGCGGGGGGACCTACGAGCAGTACTTC.

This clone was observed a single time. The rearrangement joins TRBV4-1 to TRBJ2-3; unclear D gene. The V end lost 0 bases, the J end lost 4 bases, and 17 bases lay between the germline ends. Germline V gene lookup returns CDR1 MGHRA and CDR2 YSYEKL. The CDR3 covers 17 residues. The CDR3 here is CASSQEPASYVADTQYF. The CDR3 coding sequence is TGCGCCAGCAGCCAAGAACCGGCGAGCTACGTCGCAGATACGCAGTATTTT.

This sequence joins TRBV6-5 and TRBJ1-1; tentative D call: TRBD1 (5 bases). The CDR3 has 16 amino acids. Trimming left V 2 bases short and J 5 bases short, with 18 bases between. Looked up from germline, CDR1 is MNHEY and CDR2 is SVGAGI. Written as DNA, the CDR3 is TGTGCCAGCAGTTACGTGGAACGACGGGGGAGAACTGAAGCTTTCTTT. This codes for CASSYVERRGRTEAFF.

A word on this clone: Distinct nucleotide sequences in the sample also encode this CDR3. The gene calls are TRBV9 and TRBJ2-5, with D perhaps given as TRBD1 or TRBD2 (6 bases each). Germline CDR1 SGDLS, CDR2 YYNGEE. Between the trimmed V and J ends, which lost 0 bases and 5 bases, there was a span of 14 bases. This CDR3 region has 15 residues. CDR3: CASSVDGQGRETQYF. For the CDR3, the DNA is TGTGCCAGCAGCGTAGATGGGCAGGGGAGGGAGACCCAGTACTTC.

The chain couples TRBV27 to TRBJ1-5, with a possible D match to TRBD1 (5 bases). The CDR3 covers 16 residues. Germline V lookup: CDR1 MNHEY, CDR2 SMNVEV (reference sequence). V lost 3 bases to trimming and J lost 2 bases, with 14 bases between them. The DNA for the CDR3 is TGTGCCAGCAGTTTTAGGGGAGGAAGGGGCAATCAGCCCCAGCATTTT. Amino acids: CASSFRGGRGNQPQHF.

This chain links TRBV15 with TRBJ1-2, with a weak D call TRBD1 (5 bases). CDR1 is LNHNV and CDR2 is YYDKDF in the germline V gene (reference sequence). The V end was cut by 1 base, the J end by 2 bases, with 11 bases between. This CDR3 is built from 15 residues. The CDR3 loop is CATSRAHGDNYGYTF. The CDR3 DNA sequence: TGTGCCACCAGCAGAGCCCACGGGGACAACTATGGCTACACCTTC.

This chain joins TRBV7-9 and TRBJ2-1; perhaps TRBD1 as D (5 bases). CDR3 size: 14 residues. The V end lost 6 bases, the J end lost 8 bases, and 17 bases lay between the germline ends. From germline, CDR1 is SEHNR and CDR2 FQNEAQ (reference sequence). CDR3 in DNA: TGTGCCAGCAGTGGTGACCTATGGGGCGATGAGCAGTTCTTC. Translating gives CASSGDLWGDEQFF. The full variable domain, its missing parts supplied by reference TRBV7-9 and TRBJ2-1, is DTGVSQNPRHKITKRGQNVTFRCDPISEHNRLYWYRQTLGQGPEFLTYFQNEAQLEKSRLLSDRFSAERPKGSFSTLEIQRTEQGDSAMYLCASSGDLWGDEQFFGPGTRLTVL.

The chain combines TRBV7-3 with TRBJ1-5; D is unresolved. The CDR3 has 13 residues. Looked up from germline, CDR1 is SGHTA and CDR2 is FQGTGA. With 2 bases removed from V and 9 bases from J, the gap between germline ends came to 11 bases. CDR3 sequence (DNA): TGTGCCAGCAGCTTAGATGTACGGAGGCCCCAGCATTTT. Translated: CASSLDVRRPQHF.

For the CDR3, the DNA is TGTGCCAGTAGTATAGAAGTCGGACGGGGTACCGGGGAGCTGTTTTTT. This codes for CASSIEVGRGTGELFF. V usage is TRBV19 and J usage is TRBJ2-2; weak D call: TRBD2 (5 bases). The CDR3 contains 16 residues. Germline lookup yields CDR1 LNHDA and CDR2 SQIVND (reference sequence). The V end was cut by 0 bases, the J end by 5 bases, with 13 bases between.

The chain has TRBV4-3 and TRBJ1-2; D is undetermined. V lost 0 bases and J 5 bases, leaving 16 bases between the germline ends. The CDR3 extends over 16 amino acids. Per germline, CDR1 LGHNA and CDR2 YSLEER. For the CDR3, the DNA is TGCGCCAGCAGCCAAGATATCAGAAAGGCAGAATATGGCTACACCTTC. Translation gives CASSQDIRKAEYGYTF.

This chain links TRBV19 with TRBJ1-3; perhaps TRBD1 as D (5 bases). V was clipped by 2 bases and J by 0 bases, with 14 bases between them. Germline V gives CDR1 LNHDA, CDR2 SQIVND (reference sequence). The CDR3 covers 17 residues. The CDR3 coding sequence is TGTGCCAGTAGTATATTCGGGACCCTGCCCTCTGGAAACACCATATATTTT. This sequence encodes CASSIFGTLPSGNTIYF.

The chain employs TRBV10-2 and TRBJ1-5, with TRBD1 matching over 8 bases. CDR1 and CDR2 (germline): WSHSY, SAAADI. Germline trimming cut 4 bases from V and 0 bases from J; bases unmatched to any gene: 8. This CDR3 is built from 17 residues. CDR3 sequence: CASSVLNRGVSNQPQHF. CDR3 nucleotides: TGCGCCAGCAGTGTGCTTAACAGGGGGGTTAGCAATCAGCCCCAGCATTTT.

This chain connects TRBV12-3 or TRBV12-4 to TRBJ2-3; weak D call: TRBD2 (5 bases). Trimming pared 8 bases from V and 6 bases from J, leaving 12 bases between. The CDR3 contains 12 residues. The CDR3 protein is CASLTIRDTQYF. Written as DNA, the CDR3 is TGTGCCAGCCTGACTATCAGGGATACGCAGTATTTT.